The T cell receptor beta chain described here comes from a study of blood T cell repertoires in COVID-19. As for the study in general: Sites across the United States, Italy and Spain contributed samples from acute and convalescent COVID-19. PBMCs, B-cell-depleted T cells, or T cells were the source of the cDNA or gDNA that made up the material.

In the original processing: Amplifying reference gene primers gave estimates of nucleated cell counts. Sequencing used immunoSEQ multiplex PCR; TCRdb keeps in-frame clones, though not all of them. V, J and clone size are those of that table, while D and trimming were read from the DNA. The sample has under 300,000 clones; roughly 90% are singletons. The CDR3 loop spans 15 amino acids. Germline values: CDR1 MGHDK, CDR2 SYGVNS. V was clipped by 7 bases and J by 1 base; unmatched bases: 6. Sequencing was carried out using peripheral blood. The receptor comes from a woman in her thirties or forties who had recovered from COVID-19. The rearrangement links TRBV25-1 to TRBJ2-2; 7 nucleotides line up with TRBD2. CDR3 DNA: TGTGCCAGCAAAGGAGCGGGAAGGAACACCGGGGAGCTGTTTTTT. Translating it yields CASKGAGRNTGELFF.